This T cell receptor (beta chain) was retrieved from a study of cytomegalovirus exposure and HLA in healthy donors. Looking at the study overall: Within an early data release were approximately 85 million unique TCRs drawn from HLA-typed donors. General study results and limits: Excluded: some indistinguishable V segments such as TRBV6-2 and TRBV6-3. For presence/absence analyses, sequencing depth was assumed to be roughly uniform across donors.

In the case of this clone: Its antigen is as yet unknown.

PCR used 60 Vbeta primers and 13 Jbeta primers. Repertoires were generated with immunoSEQ multiplex PCR, while TCRdb's copy carries only in-frame clones and drops some. The sample gives 160,000 or so clones, about 88% of which show up once; approximately 2% is in the top ten. The germline CDR1 and CDR2 sequences are LNHNV and YYDKDF (reference sequence). CDR3 length equals 17 residues. V lost 0 bases and J lost 4; bases outside the gene matches: 7. The V and J genes are TRBV15 and TRBJ2-5; 11 nucleotides agree with TRBD2. This receptor was identified in a woman younger than 30 in good health and CMV-seronegative. Input material: PBMCs. The CDR3 bases are TGTGCCACCAGCAGAGATTCTCCTAGCGGGAGGTTAGAGACCCAGTACTTC. Its protein product is CATSRDSPSGRLETQYF.